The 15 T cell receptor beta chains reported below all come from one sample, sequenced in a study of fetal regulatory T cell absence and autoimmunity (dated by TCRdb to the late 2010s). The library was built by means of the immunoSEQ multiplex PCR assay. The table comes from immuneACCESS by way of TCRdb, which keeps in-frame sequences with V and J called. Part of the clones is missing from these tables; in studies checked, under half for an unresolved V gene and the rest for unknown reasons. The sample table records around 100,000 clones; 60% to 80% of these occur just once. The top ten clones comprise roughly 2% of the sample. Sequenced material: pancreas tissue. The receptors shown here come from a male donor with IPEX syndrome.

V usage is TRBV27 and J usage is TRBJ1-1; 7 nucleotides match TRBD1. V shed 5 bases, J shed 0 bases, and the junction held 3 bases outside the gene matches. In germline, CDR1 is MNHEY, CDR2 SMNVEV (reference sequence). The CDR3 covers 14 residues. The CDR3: CASSQQGMNTEAFF. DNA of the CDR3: TGTGCCAGCAGTCAACAGGGGATGAACACTGAAGCTTTCTTT.

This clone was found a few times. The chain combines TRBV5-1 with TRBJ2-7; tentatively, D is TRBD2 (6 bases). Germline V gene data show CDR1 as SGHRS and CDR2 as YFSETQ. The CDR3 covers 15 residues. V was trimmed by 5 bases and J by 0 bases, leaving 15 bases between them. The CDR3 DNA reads TGCGCCAGCAGTCTGGAGCCGGGACTCTCCTACGAGCAGTACTTC. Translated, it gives CASSLEPGLSYEQYF.

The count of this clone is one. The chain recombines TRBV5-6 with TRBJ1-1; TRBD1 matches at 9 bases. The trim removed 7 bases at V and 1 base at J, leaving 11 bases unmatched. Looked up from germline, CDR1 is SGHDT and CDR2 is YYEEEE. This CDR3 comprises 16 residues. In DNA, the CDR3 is TGTGCCAGCCGTCCCGGGACAGGGATCGGGAACACTGAAGCTTTCTTT. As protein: CASRPGTGIGNTEAFF.

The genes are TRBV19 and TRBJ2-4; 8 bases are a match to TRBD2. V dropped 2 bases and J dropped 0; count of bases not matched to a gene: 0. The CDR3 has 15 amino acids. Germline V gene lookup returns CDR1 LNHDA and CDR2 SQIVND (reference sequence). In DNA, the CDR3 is TGTGCCAGTAGTATAACTAGCGGAGCCAAAAACATTCAGTACTTC. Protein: CASSITSGAKNIQYF.

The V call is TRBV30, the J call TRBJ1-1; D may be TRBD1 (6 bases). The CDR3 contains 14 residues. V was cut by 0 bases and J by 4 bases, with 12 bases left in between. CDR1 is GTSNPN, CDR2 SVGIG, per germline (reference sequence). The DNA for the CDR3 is TGTGCCTGGAGTGTGAGGGGGACGTTCACTGAAGCTTTCTTT. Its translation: CAWSVRGTFTEAFF.

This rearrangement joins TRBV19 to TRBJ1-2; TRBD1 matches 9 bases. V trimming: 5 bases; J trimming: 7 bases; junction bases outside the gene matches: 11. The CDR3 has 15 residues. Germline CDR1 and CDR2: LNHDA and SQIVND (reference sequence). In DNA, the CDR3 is TGTGCCAGTAGTTCGGGAGACAGGGGGACCTCTGGCTACACCTTC. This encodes CASSSGDRGTSGYTF.

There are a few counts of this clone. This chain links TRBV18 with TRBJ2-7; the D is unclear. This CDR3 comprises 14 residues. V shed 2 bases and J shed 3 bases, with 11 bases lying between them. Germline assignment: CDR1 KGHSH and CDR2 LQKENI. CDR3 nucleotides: TGTGCCAGCTCACCATCCGTTGGTATCTACGAGCAGTACTTC. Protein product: CASSPSVGIYEQYF.

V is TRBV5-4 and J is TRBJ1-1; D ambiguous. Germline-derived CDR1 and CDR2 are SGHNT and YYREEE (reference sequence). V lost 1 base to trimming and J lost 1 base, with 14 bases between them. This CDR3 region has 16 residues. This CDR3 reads CASSLRIRSSNTEAFF. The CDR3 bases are TGTGCCAGCAGCTTGAGGATTCGCTCCTCGAACACTGAAGCTTTCTTT.

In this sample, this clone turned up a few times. CDR3 region: CASRPPVVGEAFF. In nucleotides, the CDR3 is TGTGCCAGCAGGCCTCCAGTGGTGGGTGAAGCTTTCTTT. The V call is TRBV6-6, the J call TRBJ1-1; no definite D call. V lost 6 bases and J lost 7, with 15 bases in between. CDR1 and CDR2 (germline): MNHNY, SVGAGI (reference sequence). The CDR3 totals 13 residues.

CDR3 region: CAISASGRDTGELFF. Written as DNA, the CDR3 is TGTGCCATCAGTGCTAGCGGGAGGGACACCGGGGAGCTGTTTTTT. The genes are TRBV10-3 and TRBJ2-2, with 12 positions matching TRBD2. V was pared by 4 bases and J by 3 bases, with 0 bases of the junction left unmatched. CDR3 length: 15 amino acids. Looked up from germline, CDR1 is ENHRY and CDR2 is SYGVKD.

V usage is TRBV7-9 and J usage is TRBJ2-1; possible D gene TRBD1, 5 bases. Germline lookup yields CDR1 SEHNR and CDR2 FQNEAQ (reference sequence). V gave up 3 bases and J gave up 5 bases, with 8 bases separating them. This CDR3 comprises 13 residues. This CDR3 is CASSLGLHNEQFF. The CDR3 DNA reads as TGTGCCAGCAGCTTGGGGCTCCACAATGAGCAGTTCTTC.

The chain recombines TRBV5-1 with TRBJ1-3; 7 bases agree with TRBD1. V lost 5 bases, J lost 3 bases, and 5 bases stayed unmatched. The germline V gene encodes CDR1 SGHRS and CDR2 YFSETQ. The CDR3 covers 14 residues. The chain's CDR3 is CASSPGTVGNTIYF. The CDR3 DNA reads TGCGCCAGCAGTCCGGGGACAGTTGGAAACACCATATATTTT.

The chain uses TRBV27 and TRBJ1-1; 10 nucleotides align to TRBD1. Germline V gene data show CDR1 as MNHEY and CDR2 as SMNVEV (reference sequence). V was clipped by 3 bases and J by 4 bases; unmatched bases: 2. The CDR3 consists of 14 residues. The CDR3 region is CASSLTGGVTEAFF. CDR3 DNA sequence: TGTGCCAGCAGTTTGACAGGGGGCGTCACTGAAGCTTTCTTT.

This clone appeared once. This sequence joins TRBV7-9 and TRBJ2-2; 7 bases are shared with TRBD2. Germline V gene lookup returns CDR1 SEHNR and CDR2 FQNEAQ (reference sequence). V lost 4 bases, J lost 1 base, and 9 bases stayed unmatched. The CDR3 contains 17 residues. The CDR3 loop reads CASSSSIAGLNTGELFF. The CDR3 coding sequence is TGTGCCAGCAGCTCCTCGATAGCGGGTTTGAACACCGGGGAGCTGTTTTTT.

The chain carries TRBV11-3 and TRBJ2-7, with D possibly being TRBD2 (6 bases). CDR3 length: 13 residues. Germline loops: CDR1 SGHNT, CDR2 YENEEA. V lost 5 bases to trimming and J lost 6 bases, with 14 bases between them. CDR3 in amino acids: CASSPAGPGEQYF. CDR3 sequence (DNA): TGTGCCAGCAGCCCGGCGGGACCCGGCGAGCAGTACTTC.